The 17 T cell receptor beta chains presented below share a single source sample, sequenced in a study of CD8 T cells in ankylosing spondylitis. Findings of the study overall: There was a TCR beta motif, made of several highly homologous variants, that appeared characteristic of ankylosing spondylitis blood.

One entry per CDR3 protein, called by TCRdb with MiXCR from the 5' RACE reads. The table records around 770,000 distinct CDR3 sequences, under 20% of them present only once. No antigens are known for them. The sequenced sample consisted of blood, either unsorted or a sorted T cell fraction (not recorded which). These receptor sequences come from a male donor with ankylosing spondylitis.

In its sample, this clonotype was seen a few times. This sequence joins TRBV7-2 and TRBJ2-2; D tentatively fits TRBD1 or TRBD2 (6 bases each). Trimming left V 3 bases short and J 6 bases short, with 14 bases between. The CDR3 length is 15 residues. Germline values: CDR1 SGHTA, CDR2 FQGNSA. CDR3 sequence reads: CASSFGGAIAGELFF. CDR3 DNA: TGTGCCAGCAGCTTCGGGGGCGCAATCGCCGGGGAGCTGTTTTTT.

This clonotype has a handful of counts. The gene calls are TRBV4-1 and TRBJ2-1, with D perhaps TRBD1 or TRBD2 (5 bases each). Trimming shortened V by 1 base and J by 8 bases, and 12 bases separated the two germline ends. Per the germline V gene, CDR1 is MGHRA and CDR2 is YSYEKL. The CDR3 runs to 14 residues. This CDR3 reads CASSQGGATHEQFF. In nucleotides, the CDR3 is TGCGCCAGCAGCCAAGGAGGGGCAACCCATGAGCAGTTCTTC.

Many counts were recorded for this clonotype. The chain couples TRBV12-3 or TRBV12-4 to TRBJ2-5; 7 bases fit TRBD1. The CDR3 covers 15 residues. V was pared by 7 bases and J by 6 bases, with 14 bases of the junction left unmatched. The CDR3 nucleotides are TGTGCCAGCAAATCCCAGACAGGGACGGGAAAGACCCAGTACTTC. Translation gives CASKSQTGTGKTQYF.

The rearrangement links TRBV3-1 to TRBJ2-3; 10 nucleotides line up with TRBD2. Losses at the gene ends were 4 bases for V and 5 bases for J; bases not matched to a gene: 6. The germline gives CDR1 LGHDT, CDR2 YNNKEL (reference sequence). This CDR3 spans 15 amino acids. CDR3 protein: CASSRAGGPEDTQYF. DNA of the CDR3: TGTGCCAGCAGCCGAGCGGGAGGGCCGGAAGATACGCAGTATTTT.

The chain is built from TRBV4-1 and TRBJ2-7; TRBD2 agrees at 14 bases. CDR3 size: 17 residues. The ends lost 1 base at V and 3 bases at J; junction bases unmatched: 5. CDR1 is MGHRA and CDR2 is YSYEKL in the germline V gene. The CDR3 sequence: CASSQATSGGAIYEQYF. Here the CDR3 DNA reads TGCGCCAGCAGCCAAGCGACTAGCGGGGGGGCTATCTACGAGCAGTACTTC.

This clonotype appeared a few times. This rearrangement joins TRBV7-2 to TRBJ2-5, with D possibly TRBD2 on 6 matching bases. Trimming stripped 0 bases from V and 5 bases from J, with 16 bases between. The CDR3 covers 16 residues. Germline V gene lookup returns CDR1 SGHTA and CDR2 FQGNSA. CDR3 sequence (DNA): TGTGCCAGCAGCTTAGCTAACACTCGGGGGACGGAGACCCAGTACTTC. Protein product: CASSLANTRGTETQYF. The full variable domain, its missing parts supplied by reference TRBV7-2 and TRBJ2-5, is GAGVSQSPSNKVTEKGKDVELRCDPISGHTALYWYRQSLGQGLEFLIYFQGNSAPDKSGLPSDRFSAERTGGSVSTLTIQRTQQEDSAVYLCASSLANTRGTETQYFGPGTRLLVL.

V gene TRBV10-3 combines with J gene TRBJ1-5; D may be TRBD1 (6 bases). With 4 bases removed from V and 4 bases from J, the gap between germline ends came to 11 bases. Germline V gene data show CDR1 as ENHRY and CDR2 as SYGVKD. The CDR3 has 14 residues. In nucleotides, the CDR3 is TGTGCCATCAGTGGGACAGAAGTTAATCAGCCCCAGCATTTT. Translated: CAISGTEVNQPQHF.

In this sample, this clonotype turned up a few times. The chain carries TRBV10-3 and TRBJ2-5, with TRBD2 identical over 10 bases. Germline V gives CDR1 ENHRY, CDR2 SYGVKD. The CDR3 extends over 14 amino acids. With 5 bases clipped from V and 5 bases from J, the junction kept 5 bases outside the gene matches. In DNA, the CDR3 is TGTGCCATCAGTAAGCTAGCGGGAGAGGAGACCCAGTACTTC. As protein: CAISKLAGEETQYF.

This clonotype has just a few counts. J is TRBJ2-5 and V is TRBV20-1; D perhaps matches TRBD2 (6 bases). Germline CDR1 reads DFQATT; CDR2 reads SNEGSKA (reference sequence). Trimming left V 1 base short and J 3 bases short, with 6 bases between. The CDR3 sequence is 12 residues long. CDR3 coding DNA: TGCAGTGCTAGAGCGGGGGAAGAGACCCAGTACTTC. Its protein product is CSARAGEETQYF.

This clonotype was counted only a few times. The chain joins TRBV12-3 or TRBV12-4 to TRBJ2-1; D unclear. V was cut by 6 bases and J by 3 bases, with 9 bases left in between. This CDR3 contains 13 residues. In DNA form, the CDR3 reads TGTGCCAGCAGCCTCTTCTACTACAATGAGCAGTTCTTC. Translating gives CASSLFYYNEQFF.

The chain recombines TRBV7-9 with TRBJ1-2, with D possibly TRBD1 on 5 matching bases. The CDR3 length is 15 residues. The germline CDR1 and CDR2 sequences are SEHNR and FQNEAQ (reference sequence). Trimming removed 2 bases from V and 3 bases from J, with 13 bases in between. Here the CDR3 reads CASSLTRDGHYGYTF. The CDR3 DNA reads as TGTGCCAGCAGCTTAACCCGGGACGGCCACTATGGCTACACCTTC.

CDR3 nucleotide sequence: TGCGCCAGCAGCCATTTCGACAGAGATAATTCACCCCTCCACTTT. This gives the protein CASSHFDRDNSPLHF. The gene calls are TRBV4-3 and TRBJ1-6, with a weak D call TRBD1 (5 bases). Germline CDR1 is LGHNA and CDR2 is YSLEER. The CDR3 is 15 amino acids. The germline V and J ends were trimmed by 3 bases and 5 bases, with 11 bases remaining between them.

This clonotype was counted between two and nine times. The chain carries TRBV2 and TRBJ2-1; unclear D gene. In germline, CDR1 is SNHLY, CDR2 FYNNEI. This CDR3 has 11 residues. V lost 4 bases and J lost 9, with 7 bases in between. The CDR3 here is CASSVEVEQFF. CDR3 nucleotides: TGTGCCAGCAGTGTTGAGGTTGAGCAGTTCTTC.

V gene TRBV2 combines with J gene TRBJ1-3; a weak D match, TRBD1 (6 bases). The V gene lost 7 bases and the J gene lost 4 bases, with 17 bases spanning the gap. This CDR3 has 15 residues. CDR1 is SNHLY, CDR2 FYNNEI, per germline. For the CDR3, the DNA is TGTGCCAGCAAAACCGCGGGGGCGAAAGGAAACACCATATATTTT. Its translation is CASKTAGAKGNTIYF.

This clonotype was seen a handful of times. The chain has TRBV15 and TRBJ1-6; 9 bases fit TRBD1. Looked up from germline, CDR1 is LNHNV and CDR2 is YYDKDF (reference sequence). This CDR3 is 16 amino acids long. With V trimmed by 4 bases and J by 7 bases, 8 bases remained unmatched. The CDR3 bases are TGTGCCACCAGCACGCAAGGACAGGGGAGGAATTCACCCCTCCACTTT. It encodes CATSTQGQGRNSPLHF. Filled out from reference TRBV15 and TRBJ1-6, the complete variable domain reads DAMVIQNPRYQVTQFGKPVTLSCSQTLNHNVMYWYQQKSSQAPKLLFHYYDKDFNNEADTPDNFQSRRPNTSFCFLDIRSPGLGDTAMYLCATSTQGQGRNSPLHFGNGTRLTVT.

The rearrangement joins TRBV4-3 to TRBJ1-1; a possible D gene is TRBD1 (5 bases). V lost 5 bases, J lost 5 bases, and 18 bases lay in between. CDR1 is LGHNA, CDR2 YSLEER, per germline. The CDR3 covers 15 residues. CDR3 DNA sequence: TGCGCCAGCAGCAAAGGGAATCTGGGGGATACTGAAGCTTTCTTT. It yields the protein CASSKGNLGDTEAFF.

This clonotype has a count of ten or more. The V and J genes are TRBV29-1 and TRBJ2-6; D not certain. With 5 bases removed from V and 4 bases from J, the gap between germline ends came to 12 bases. The length of the CDR3 is 14 residues. CDR1 is SQVTM, CDR2 ANQGSEA, per germline. The CDR3 nucleotides read TGCAGCGTTTCCCAAAGTCCAGGGGCCAACGTCCTGACTTTC. As protein: CSVSQSPGANVLTF.